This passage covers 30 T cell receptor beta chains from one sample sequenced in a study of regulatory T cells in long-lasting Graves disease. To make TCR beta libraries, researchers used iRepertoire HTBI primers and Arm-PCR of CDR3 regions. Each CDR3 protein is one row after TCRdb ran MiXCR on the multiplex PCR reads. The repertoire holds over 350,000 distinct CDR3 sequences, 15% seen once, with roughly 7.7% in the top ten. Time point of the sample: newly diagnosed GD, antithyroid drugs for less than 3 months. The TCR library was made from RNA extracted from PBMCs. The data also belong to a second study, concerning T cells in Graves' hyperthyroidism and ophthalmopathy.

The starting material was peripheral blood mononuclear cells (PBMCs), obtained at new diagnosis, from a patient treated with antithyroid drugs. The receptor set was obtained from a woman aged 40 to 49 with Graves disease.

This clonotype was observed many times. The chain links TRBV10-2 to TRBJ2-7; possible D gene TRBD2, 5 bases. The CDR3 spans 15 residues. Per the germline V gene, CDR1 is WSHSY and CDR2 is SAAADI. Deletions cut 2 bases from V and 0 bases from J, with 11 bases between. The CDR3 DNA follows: TGCGCCAGCAGTGAGAAGGGAGTTAGCTCCTACGAGCAGTACTTC. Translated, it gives CASSEKGVSSYEQYF.

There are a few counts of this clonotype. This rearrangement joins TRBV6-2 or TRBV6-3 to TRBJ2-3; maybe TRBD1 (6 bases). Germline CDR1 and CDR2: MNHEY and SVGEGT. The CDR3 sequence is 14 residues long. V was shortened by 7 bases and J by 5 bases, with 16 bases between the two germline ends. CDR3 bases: TGTGCCAGCACCCCCACAGGGAGAATAGATACGCAGTATTTT. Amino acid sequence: CASTPTGRIDTQYF.

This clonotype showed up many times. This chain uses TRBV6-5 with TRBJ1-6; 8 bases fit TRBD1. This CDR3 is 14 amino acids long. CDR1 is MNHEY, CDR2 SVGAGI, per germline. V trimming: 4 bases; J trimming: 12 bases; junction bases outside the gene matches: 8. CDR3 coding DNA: TGTGCCAGCAGTTCCCTGGACAGGGCAAGACCCCTCCACTTT. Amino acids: CASSSLDRARPLHF.

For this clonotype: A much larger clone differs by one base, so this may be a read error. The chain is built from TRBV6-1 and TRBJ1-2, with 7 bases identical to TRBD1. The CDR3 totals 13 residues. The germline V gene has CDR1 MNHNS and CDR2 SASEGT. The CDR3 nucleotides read TGTGCCAGCATGACGACAGGGAACTATGGCTACGCCTTC. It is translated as CASMTTGNYGYAF.

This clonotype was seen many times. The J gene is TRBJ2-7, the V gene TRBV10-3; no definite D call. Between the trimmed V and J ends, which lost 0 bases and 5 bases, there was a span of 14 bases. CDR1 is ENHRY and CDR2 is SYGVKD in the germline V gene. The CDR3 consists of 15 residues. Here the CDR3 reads CAISESRVGMDEQYF. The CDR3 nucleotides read TGTGCCATCAGTGAGTCGAGAGTAGGGATGGACGAGCAGTACTTC.

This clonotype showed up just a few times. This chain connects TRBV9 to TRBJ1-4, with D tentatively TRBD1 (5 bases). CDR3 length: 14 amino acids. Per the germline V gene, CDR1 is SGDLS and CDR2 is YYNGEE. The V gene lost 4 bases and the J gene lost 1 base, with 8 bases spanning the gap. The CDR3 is CASSPGITNEKLFF. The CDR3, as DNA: TGTGCCAGCAGCCCAGGGATAACTAATGAAAAACTGTTTTTT.

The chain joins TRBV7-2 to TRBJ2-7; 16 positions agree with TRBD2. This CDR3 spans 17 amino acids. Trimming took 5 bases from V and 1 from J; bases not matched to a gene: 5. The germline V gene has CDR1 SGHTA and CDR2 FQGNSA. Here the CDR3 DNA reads TGTGCCAGCAGCCCGGGACTAGCGGGAGGGATTTCCTACGAGCAGTACTTC. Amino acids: CASSPGLAGGISYEQYF.

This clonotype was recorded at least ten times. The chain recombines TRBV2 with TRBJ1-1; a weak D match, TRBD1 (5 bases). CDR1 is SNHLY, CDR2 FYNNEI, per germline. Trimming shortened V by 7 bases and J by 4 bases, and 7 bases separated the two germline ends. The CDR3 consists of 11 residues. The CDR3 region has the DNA TGTGCCAGCACCGGGGGCACTGAAGCTTTCTTT. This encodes CASTGGTEAFF.

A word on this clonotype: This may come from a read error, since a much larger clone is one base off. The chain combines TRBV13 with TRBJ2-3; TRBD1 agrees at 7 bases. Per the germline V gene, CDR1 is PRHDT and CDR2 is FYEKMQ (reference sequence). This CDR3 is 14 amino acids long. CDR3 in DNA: TGTGTCAGCAGTTACAGGGGTGAGGGAGATACGCAGTATTTT. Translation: CVSSYRGEGDTQYF.

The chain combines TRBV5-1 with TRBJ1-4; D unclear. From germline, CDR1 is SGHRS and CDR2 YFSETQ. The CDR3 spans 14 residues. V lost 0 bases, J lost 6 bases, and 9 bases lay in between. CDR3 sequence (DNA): TGCGCCAGCAGCTTGGAGGCAGGCGATGAAAAACTGTTTTTT. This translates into CASSLEAGDEKLFF. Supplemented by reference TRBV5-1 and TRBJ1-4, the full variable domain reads KAGVTQTPRYLIKTRGQQVTLSCSPISGHRSVSWYQQTPGQGLQFLFEYFSETQRNKGNFPGRFSGRQFSNSRSEMNVSTLELGDSALYLCASSLEAGDEKLFFGSGTQLSVL.

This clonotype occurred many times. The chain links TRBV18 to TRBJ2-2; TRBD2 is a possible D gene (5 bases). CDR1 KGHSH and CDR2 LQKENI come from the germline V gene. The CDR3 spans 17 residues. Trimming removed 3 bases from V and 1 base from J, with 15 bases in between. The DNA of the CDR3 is TGTGCCAGCTCACCTTCCTCGGGGAAATGGAACACCGGGGAGCTGTTTTTT. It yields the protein CASSPSSGKWNTGELFF.

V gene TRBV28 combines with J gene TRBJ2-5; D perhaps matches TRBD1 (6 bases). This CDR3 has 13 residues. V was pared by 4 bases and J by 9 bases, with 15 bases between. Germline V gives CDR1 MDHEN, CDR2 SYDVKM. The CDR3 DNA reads TGTGCCAGCAGTTCCCGGGACACAGGTTCCCAGTACTTC. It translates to CASSSRDTGSQYF. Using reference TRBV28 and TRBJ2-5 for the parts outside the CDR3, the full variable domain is DVKVTQSSRYLVKRTGEKVFLECVQDMDHENMFWYRQDPGLGLRLIYFSYDVKMKEKGDIPEGYSVSREKKERFSLILESASTNQTSMYLCASSSRDTGSQYFGPGTRLLVL.

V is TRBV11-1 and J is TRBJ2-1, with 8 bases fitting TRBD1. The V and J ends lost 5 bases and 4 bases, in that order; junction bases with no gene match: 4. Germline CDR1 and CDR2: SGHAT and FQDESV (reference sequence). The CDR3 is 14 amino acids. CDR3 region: CASSPDRDYNEQFF. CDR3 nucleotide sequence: TGTGCCAGCAGCCCGGACAGGGATTACAATGAGCAGTTCTTC.

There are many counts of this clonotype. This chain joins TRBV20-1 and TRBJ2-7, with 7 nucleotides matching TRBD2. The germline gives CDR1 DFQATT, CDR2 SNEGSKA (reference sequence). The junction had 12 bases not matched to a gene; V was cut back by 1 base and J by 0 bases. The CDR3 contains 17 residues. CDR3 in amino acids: CSARGFRGGGSSYEQYF. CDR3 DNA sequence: TGCAGTGCTAGAGGTTTTCGGGGTGGCGGGAGCTCCTACGAGCAGTACTTC.

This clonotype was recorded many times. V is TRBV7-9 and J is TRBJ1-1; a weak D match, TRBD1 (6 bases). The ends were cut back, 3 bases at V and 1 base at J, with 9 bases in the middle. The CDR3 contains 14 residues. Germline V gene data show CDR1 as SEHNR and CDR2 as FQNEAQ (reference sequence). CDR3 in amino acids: CASSLGAKNTEAFF. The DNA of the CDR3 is TGTGCCAGCAGCTTGGGGGCCAAGAACACTGAAGCTTTCTTT. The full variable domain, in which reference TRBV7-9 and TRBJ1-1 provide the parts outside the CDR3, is DTGVSQNPRHKITKRGQNVTFRCDPISEHNRLYWYRQTLGQGPEFLTYFQNEAQLEKSRLLSDRFSAERPKGSFSTLEIQRTEQGDSAMYLCASSLGAKNTEAFFGQGTRLTVV.

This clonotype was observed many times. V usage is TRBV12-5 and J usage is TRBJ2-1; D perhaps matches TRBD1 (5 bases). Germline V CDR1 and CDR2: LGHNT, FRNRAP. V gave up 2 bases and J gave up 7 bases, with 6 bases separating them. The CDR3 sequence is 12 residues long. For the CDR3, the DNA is TGTGCTAGTGGTTTGCAGGGAAATGAGCAGTTCTTC. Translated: CASGLQGNEQFF.

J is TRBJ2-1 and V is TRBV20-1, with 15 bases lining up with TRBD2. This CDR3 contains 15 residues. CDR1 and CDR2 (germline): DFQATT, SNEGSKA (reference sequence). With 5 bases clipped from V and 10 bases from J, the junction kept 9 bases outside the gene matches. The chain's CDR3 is CSAARTSGRAWEQFF. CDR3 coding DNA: TGCAGTGCTGCCAGGACTAGCGGGAGGGCCTGGGAGCAGTTCTTC.

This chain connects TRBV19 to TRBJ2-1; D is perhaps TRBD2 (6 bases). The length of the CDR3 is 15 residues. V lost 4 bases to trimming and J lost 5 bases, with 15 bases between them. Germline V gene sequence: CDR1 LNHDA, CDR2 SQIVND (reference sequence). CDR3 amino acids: CASSTYGSPHNEQFF. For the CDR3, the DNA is TGTGCCAGTAGTACGTACGGGAGTCCCCACAATGAGCAGTTCTTC.

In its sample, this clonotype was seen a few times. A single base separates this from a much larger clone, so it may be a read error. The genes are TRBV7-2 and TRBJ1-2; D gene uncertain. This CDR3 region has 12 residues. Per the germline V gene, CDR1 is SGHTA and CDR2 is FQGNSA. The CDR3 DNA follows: TGTGCCAGCAGCCTTATCAGGCGTGGCTACGCCTTC. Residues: CASSLIRRGYAF.

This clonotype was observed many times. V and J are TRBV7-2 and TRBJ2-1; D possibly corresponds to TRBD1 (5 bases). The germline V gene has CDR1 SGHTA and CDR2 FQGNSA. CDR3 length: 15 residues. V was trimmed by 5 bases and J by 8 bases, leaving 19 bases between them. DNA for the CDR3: TGTGCCAGCAGCCCTGTACCCCCAGGGCATCATGAGCAGTTCTTC. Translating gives CASSPVPPGHHEQFF.

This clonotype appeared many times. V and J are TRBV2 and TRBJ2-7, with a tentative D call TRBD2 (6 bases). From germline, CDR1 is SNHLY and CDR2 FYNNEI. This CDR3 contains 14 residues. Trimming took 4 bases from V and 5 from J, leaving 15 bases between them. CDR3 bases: TGTGCCAGCAGTGGCGCTAGCGAGTGGGACGAGCAGTACTTC. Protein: CASSGASEWDEQYF. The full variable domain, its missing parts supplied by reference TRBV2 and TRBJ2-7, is EPEVTQTPSHQVTQMGQEVILRCVPISNHLYFYWYRQILGQKVEFLVSFYNNEISEKSEIFDDQFSVERPDGSNFTLKIRSTKLEDSAMYFCASSGASEWDEQYFGPGTRLTVT.

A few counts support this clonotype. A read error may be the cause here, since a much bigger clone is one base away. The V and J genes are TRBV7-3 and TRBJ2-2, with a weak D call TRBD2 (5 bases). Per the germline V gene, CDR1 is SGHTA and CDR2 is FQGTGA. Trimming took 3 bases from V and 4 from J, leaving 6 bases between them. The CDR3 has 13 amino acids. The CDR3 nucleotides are TGTGCCAGCAGCTTTGGGAGCACCGGGGAGCTGTTTTTT. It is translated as CASSFGSTGELFF.

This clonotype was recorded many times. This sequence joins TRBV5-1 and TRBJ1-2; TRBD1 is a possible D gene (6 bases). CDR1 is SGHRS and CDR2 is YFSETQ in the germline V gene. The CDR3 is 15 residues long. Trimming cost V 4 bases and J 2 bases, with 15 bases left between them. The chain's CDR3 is CASSPNPDRNYGYTF. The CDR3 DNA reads TGCGCCAGCAGCCCGAACCCCGACAGGAACTATGGCTACACCTTC.

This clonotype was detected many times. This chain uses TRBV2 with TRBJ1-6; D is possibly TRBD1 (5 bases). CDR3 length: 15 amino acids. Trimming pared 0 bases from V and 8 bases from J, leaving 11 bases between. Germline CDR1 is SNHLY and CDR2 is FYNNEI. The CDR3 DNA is TGTGCCAGCAGTGAAGCCGGGACGATTGATTCACCCCTCCACTTT. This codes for CASSEAGTIDSPLHF.

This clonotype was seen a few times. CDR3 sequence (DNA): TGTGCCATGCCCATATTCTCTGGAAGAGGCACCGGGGAGCTGTTTTTT. This encodes CAMPIFSGRGTGELFF. This rearrangement joins TRBV28 to TRBJ2-2; D is undetermined. The CDR3 runs to 16 residues. Per the germline V gene, CDR1 is MDHEN and CDR2 is SYDVKM. Trimming pared 10 bases from V and 4 bases from J, leaving 22 bases between.

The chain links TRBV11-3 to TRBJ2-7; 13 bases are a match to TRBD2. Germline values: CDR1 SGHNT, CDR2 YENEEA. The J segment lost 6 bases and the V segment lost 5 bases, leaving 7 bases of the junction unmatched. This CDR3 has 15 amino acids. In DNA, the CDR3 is TGTGCCAGCAGCCCCGGGACTAGCGGGAAGCGCGAGCAGTACTTC. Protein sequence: CASSPGTSGKREQYF.

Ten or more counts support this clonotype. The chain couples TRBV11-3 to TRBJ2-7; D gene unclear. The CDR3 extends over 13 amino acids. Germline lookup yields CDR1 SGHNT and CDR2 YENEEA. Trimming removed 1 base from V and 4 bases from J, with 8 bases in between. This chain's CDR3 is CASSLVVGYEQYF. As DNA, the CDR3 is TGTGCCAGCAGCTTAGTAGTCGGTTACGAGCAGTACTTC. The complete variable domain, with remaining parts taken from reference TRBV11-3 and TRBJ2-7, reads EAGVVQSPRYKIIEKKQPVAFWCNPISGHNTLYWYLQNLGQGPELLIRYENEEAVDDSQLPKDRFSAERLKGVDSTLKIQPAELGDSAVYLCASSLVVGYEQYFGPGTRLTVT.

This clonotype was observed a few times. CDR3 in amino acids: CASISSPLSYTF. The DNA of the CDR3 is TGTGCCAGCATTTCTAGCCCCCTCAGCTACACCTTC. V usage is TRBV7-9 and J usage is TRBJ1-2; no definite D call. Germline V gives CDR1 SEHNR, CDR2 FQNEAQ (reference sequence). The CDR3 length is 12 residues. V lost 7 bases and J lost 9, with 15 bases in between. Full variable domain (outside the CDR3, taken from reference TRBV7-9 and TRBJ1-2): DTGVSQNPRHKITKRGQNVTFRCDPISEHNRLYWYRQTLGQGPEFLTYFQNEAQLEKSRLLSDRFSAERPKGSFSTLEIQRTEQGDSAMYLCASISSPLSYTFGSGTRLTVV.

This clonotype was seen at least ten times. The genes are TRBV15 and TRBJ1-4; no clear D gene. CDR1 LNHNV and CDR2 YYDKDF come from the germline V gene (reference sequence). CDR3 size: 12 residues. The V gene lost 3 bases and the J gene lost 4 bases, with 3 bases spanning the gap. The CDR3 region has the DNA TGTGCCACCAGCAGCAATAATGAAAAACTGTTTTTT. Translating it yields CATSSNNEKLFF.

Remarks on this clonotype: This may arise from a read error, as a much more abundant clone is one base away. CDR3 sequence: CATTPREVIETQYF. CDR3 bases: TGTGCCACGACCCCGCGGGAGGTGATCGAGACCCAGTACTTC. V usage is TRBV6-1 and J usage is TRBJ2-5; 8 bases are a match to TRBD2. J lost 5 bases, V lost 10 bases, and 12 bases had no gene match. This CDR3 has 14 residues. CDR1 is MNHNS and CDR2 is SASEGT in the germline V gene.